The 15 T cell receptor beta chains given below trace back to one sample, sequenced in a study of beta chain features in type 1 diabetes. Findings and caveats of the study: Shorter TCRB CDR3s, moderately but significantly so, were found in Type 1 diabetes patients in all four CD4+ subsets.

All of the isolated RNA was reverse transcribed, so expressed TCRB transcripts were sequenced. This table comes from immunoSEQ multiplex PCR, and its TCRdb copy is limited to in-frame clones, with some not included. Altogether 350,000 to 400,000 clones are present, about 12% being singletons, with the ten largest covering around 0.0099%. Their specific antigens are unknown. The source material was naive CD4+ T cells from blood. Source of these receptors: a young woman with type 1 diabetes.

The chain employs TRBV11-2 and TRBJ2-2; TRBD2 is a possible D gene (6 bases). Between the trimmed V and J ends, which lost 5 bases and 4 bases, there was a span of 14 bases. This CDR3 region has 15 residues. Germline V gives CDR1 SGHAT, CDR2 FQNNGV. Here the CDR3 reads CASSPRRGSTGELFF. CDR3 in DNA: TGTGCCAGCAGCCCCCGGCGGGGCTCCACCGGGGAGCTGTTTTTT.

The J gene is TRBJ2-2, the V gene TRBV7-2; D may be TRBD2 (5 bases). This CDR3 comprises 15 residues. Germline V gene sequence: CDR1 SGHTA, CDR2 FQGNSA. The V and J ends lost 7 bases and 2 bases respectively, with 14 bases between them. The CDR3 sequence is CASIEAGPNTGELFF. DNA of the CDR3: TGTGCCAGCATCGAGGCGGGTCCTAACACCGGGGAGCTGTTTTTT.

This clone was seen a few times. Here the CDR3 reads CSVGIELDEQYF. CDR3 nucleotides: TGCAGCGTTGGTATCGAGCTCGACGAGCAGTACTTC. The V gene is TRBV29-1, the J gene TRBJ2-7, with D unclear. Germline assignment: CDR1 SQVTM and CDR2 ANQGSEA. The CDR3 runs to 12 residues. Trimming pared 4 bases from V and 5 bases from J, leaving 12 bases between.

This clone has only a few counts. The rearrangement joins TRBV6-6 to TRBJ2-7, with D perhaps matching TRBD1 (5 bases). Germline CDR1 reads MNHNY; CDR2 reads SVGAGI (reference sequence). CDR3 length equals 14 residues. Trimming shortened V by 7 bases and J by 5 bases, and 18 bases separated the two germline ends. The CDR3 DNA reads as TGTGCCAGCACCCAAGGGGTTTCTGTCCACGAGCAGTACTTC. Translated: CASTQGVSVHEQYF.

There are a few counts of this clone. The chain joins TRBV5-4 to TRBJ2-1; 11 nucleotides align to TRBD2. The germline V gene has CDR1 SGHNT and CDR2 YYREEE (reference sequence). Trimming at V came to 7 bases and at J to 6 bases, leaving 12 bases not matched to a gene. The CDR3 is 16 residues long. The CDR3 DNA is TGTGCCAGCTTCAAGCCCGGACTAGCGGGCCTCAATGAGCAGTTCTTC. Amino acid sequence: CASFKPGLAGLNEQFF.

This clone was detected only a few times. The rearrangement uses TRBV4-3 and TRBJ2-7; TRBD1 agrees at 8 bases. V gave up 3 bases and J gave up 3 bases; unmatched junction bases: 7. The germline V gene has CDR1 LGHNA and CDR2 YSLEER. The CDR3 length is 15 residues. The DNA of the CDR3 is TGCGCCAGCAGCCAGGACGGACAGGGACGCTACGAGCAGTACTTC. It encodes CASSQDGQGRYEQYF.

This clone showed up just a few times. The germline gene is not matched at one end of the junction; a read error may be the cause. The chain combines TRBV9 with TRBJ2-2; maybe TRBD1 (5 bases). From germline, CDR1 is SGDLS and CDR2 YYNGEE. The CDR3 is 11 amino acids. CDR3 DNA: TGTGCCAGCAGCGTAGAAGGGGTGCTGTTTTTT. It is translated as CASSVEGVLFF.

This clone was seen only a few times. The genes are TRBV5-1 and TRBJ1-1; tentatively, D is TRBD1 (5 bases). The germline CDR1 and CDR2 sequences are SGHRS and YFSETQ. V was trimmed by 0 bases and J by 0 bases, leaving 6 bases between them. This CDR3 contains 14 residues. CDR3 DNA: TGCGCCAGCAGCTTGGGGACATTGAACACTGAAGCTTTCTTT. This gives the protein CASSLGTLNTEAFF.

As for this clone: The junction departs from the called germline gene at one end, perhaps through a read error. The rearrangement joins TRBV9 to TRBJ2-1, with D tentatively TRBD2 (5 bases). This CDR3 comprises 15 residues. From germline, CDR1 is SGDLS and CDR2 YYNGEE. The CDR3 DNA reads as TGTGCCAGCAGCCCCCGCCCTAGCTCCTACAGTGAGCAGTTCTTC. Amino acids: CASSPRPSSYSEQFF.

This clone was recorded a few times. The chain recombines TRBV15 with TRBJ1-1; D gene ambiguous. There are 19 residues in the CDR3. Between the trimmed V and J ends, which lost 0 bases and 0 bases, there was a span of 20 bases. Germline V gives CDR1 LNHNV, CDR2 YYDKDF (reference sequence). The CDR3 sequence: CATSREIVTTLSMNTEAFF. Written as DNA, the CDR3 is TGTGCCACCAGCAGAGAAATTGTGACAACTCTGTCAATGAACACTGAAGCTTTCTTT. The full variable domain, with the rest looked up from reference TRBV15 and TRBJ1-1, is DAMVIQNPRYQVTQFGKPVTLSCSQTLNHNVMYWYQQKSSQAPKLLFHYYDKDFNNEADTPDNFQSRRPNTSFCFLDIRSPGLGDTAMYLCATSREIVTTLSMNTEAFFGQGTRLTVV.

The rearrangement joins TRBV5-1 to TRBJ2-1; D unresolved. The length of the CDR3 is 13 residues. CDR1 is SGHRS and CDR2 is YFSETQ in the germline V gene. V was shortened by 6 bases and J by 6 bases, with 13 bases between the two germline ends. The DNA of the CDR3 is TGCGCCAGCACTAGAACTGTGGGCAATGAGCAGTTCTTC. It yields the protein CASTRTVGNEQFF.

The chain joins TRBV30 to TRBJ1-5; D perhaps matches TRBD1 (5 bases). This CDR3 spans 15 amino acids. V was pared by 2 bases and J by 2 bases, with 13 bases between. Looked up from germline, CDR1 is GTSNPN and CDR2 is SVGIG (reference sequence). CDR3 region: CAWSQGLLGNQPQHF. DNA of the CDR3: TGTGCCTGGAGTCAGGGTCTATTGGGCAATCAGCCCCAGCATTTT.

This chain joins TRBV7-2 and TRBJ2-3, with D tentatively TRBD2 (5 bases). V lost 7 bases, J lost 1 base, and 15 bases lay in between. The germline V gene encodes CDR1 SGHTA and CDR2 FQGNSA. CDR3 size: 15 residues. CDR3 coding DNA: TGTGCCAGCACCGTCGGGAAGGGCGGCACAGATACGCAGTATTTT. The encoded protein is CASTVGKGGTDTQYF.

V and J are TRBV7-9 and TRBJ1-6, with 7 bases fitting TRBD1. The germline V gene has CDR1 SEHNR and CDR2 FQNEAQ (reference sequence). The J segment lost 9 bases and the V segment lost 3 bases, leaving 11 bases of the junction unmatched. This CDR3 is 16 amino acids long. CDR3 bases: TGTGCCAGCAGCTTCTCCGGGACAGCCCGCAGTTCACCCCTCCACTTT. Translation gives CASSFSGTARSSPLHF.

A note on this clone: Other DNA sequences in this sample translate to the same CDR3. The rearrangement uses TRBV28 and TRBJ2-1; unclear D gene. CDR1 is MDHEN and CDR2 is SYDVKM in the germline V gene. CDR3 size: 12 residues. V was cut by 2 bases and J by 6 bases, with 5 bases left in between. As DNA, the CDR3 is TGTGCCAGCAGTTTACTCTCCAATGAGCAGTTCTTC. It encodes CASSLLSNEQFF.